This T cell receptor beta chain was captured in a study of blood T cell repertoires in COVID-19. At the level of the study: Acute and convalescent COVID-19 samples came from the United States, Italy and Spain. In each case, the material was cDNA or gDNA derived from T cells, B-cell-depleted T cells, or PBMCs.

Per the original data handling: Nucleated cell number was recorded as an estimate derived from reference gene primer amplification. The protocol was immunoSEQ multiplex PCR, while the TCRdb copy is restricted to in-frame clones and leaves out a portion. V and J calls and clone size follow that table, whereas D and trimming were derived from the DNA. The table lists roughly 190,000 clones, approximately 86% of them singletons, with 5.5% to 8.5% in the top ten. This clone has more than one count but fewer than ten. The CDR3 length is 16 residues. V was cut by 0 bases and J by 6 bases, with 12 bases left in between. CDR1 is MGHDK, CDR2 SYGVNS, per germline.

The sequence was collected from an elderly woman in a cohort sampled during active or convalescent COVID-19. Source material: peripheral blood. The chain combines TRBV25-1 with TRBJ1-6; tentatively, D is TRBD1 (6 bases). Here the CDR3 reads CASSEYGGLSNSPLHF. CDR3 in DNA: TGTGCCAGCAGTGAATACGGGGGGCTGAGTAATTCACCCCTCCACTTT.